Listed below are T cell receptor beta chains from one sample, sequenced in a study of blood T cell repertoires in COVID-19. Assay used: immunoSEQ multiplex PCR; TCRdb lists only in-frame clones, some missing. Here the sample spans roughly 250,000 clones, more than 70% being singletons. Sequenced sample: peripheral blood. The receptor source for this set is a woman in her forties or fifties with acute or convalescent COVID-19. CDR3s include the opening cysteine and the closing phenylalanine or tryptophan. D genes are given only for firm matches. The size entry is marked missing in some rows and otherwise reads once, few, many or a size class.

TRBJ1-1,.,TRBV5-1,15,.,TGCGCCAGCAGCGCCCTAGGGGGGGATTCCTCTGAAGCTTTCTTT,CASSALGGDSSEAFF
TRBJ1-6,.,TRBV13,15,TRBD1,TGTGCCAGCAGCTCGGGACAGGGGGCGAATTCACCCCTCCACTTT,CASSSGQGANSPLHF
TRBJ2-1,.,TRBV7-3,14,TRBD1,TGTGCCAGCAGCTTAGTCGCAGGGGGCAATGAGCAGTTCTTC,CASSLVAGGNEQFF
TRBJ2-3,.,TRBV7-3,14,TRBD1,TGTGCCAGCAGCCCGGACAGGGGGAGTGATACGCAGTATTTT,CASSPDRGSDTQYF
TRBJ1-6,.,TRBV18,14,TRBD1,TGTGCCAGCTCACCTAATACAGGGGATTCACCCCTCCACTTT,CASSPNTGDSPLHF
TRBJ2-7,.,TRBV7-9,13,.,TGTGCCAGCAGCATACCCGACAGGTACGAGCAGTACTTC,CASSIPDRYEQYF
TRBJ2-7,once,TRBV6-6,12,TRBD1,TGTGCCAGCACAGACAGGGCCTACGAGCAGTACTTC,CASTDRAYEQYF
TRBJ2-7,.,TRBV27,14,.,TGTGCCAGCAGCCCGCTGCGCGTTACCTACGAGCAGTACTTC,CASSPLRVTYEQYF
TRBJ2-1,.,TRBV29-1,13,TRBD2,TGCAGCGTCCGAATGACTAGCGGTACCGAGCAGTTCTTC,CSVRMTSGTEQFF
TRBJ2-7,.,TRBV9,15,TRBD2,TGTGCCAGCAGCGGTCCGACTAGCGGGAGAGGCGAGCAGTACTTC,CASSGPTSGRGEQYF
TRBJ2-7,.,TRBV15,16,TRBD2,TGTGCCACCAGCAGAAAACGGACTAGCGGGGGATACGAGCAGTACTTC,CATSRKRTSGGYEQYF
TRBJ1-1,.,TRBV5-1,16,.,TGCGCCAGCAGCTTGTCTTGGGGAGCGAGGAACACTGAAGCTTTCTTT,CASSLSWGARNTEAFF
TRBJ2-1,few,TRBV7-9,13,.,TGTGCCAGCACCTCAGCGACGGGAGATAAGCAGTTCTTC,CASTSATGDKQFF
TRBJ2-3,.,TRBV10-2,12,.,TGCGCCAGCAGTGAATCCGGGGATACGCAGTATTTT,CASSESGDTQYF
TRBJ1-2,.,TRBV24-1,14,.,TGTGCCACCAGTGAACCCGACGGAGACTATGGCTACACCTTC,CATSEPDGDYGYTF
TRBJ2-2,few,TRBV28,16,TRBD2,TGTGCCAGCAGAAAGGGACTAACAAAGAACACCGGGGAGCTGTTTTTT,CASRKGLTKNTGELFF
TRBJ2-5,.,TRBV9,15,TRBD2,TGTGCCAGCAGCGTAGGAGCGGGAGGTGATGAGACCCAGTACTTC,CASSVGAGGDETQYF
TRBJ1-1,.,TRBV4-1,13,.,TGCGCCAGCAGCCAAGTCTCGCAGGTTGAAGCTTTCTTT,CASSQVSQVEAFF
TRBJ1-2,.,TRBV10-3,15,TRBD1,TGTGCCATCAGTGAGTATGAACGGGACAGCTATGGCTACACCTTC,CAISEYERDSYGYTF
TRBJ2-7,.,TRBV4-3,15,.,TGCGCCAGCAGCCAAGTGGAGGCAGCTGGCTACGAGCAGTACTTC,CASSQVEAAGYEQYF
TRBJ2-5,.,TRBV4-1,15,TRBD1,TGCGCCAGCAGCCAGGGCACAGGGGCTCAAGAGACCCAGTACTTC,CASSQGTGAQETQYF
TRBJ1-1,.,TRBV27,13,TRBD1,TGTGCCAGCAGTGGGTGGACAGGGACTGAAGCTTTCTTT,CASSGWTGTEAFF
TRBJ1-2,.,TRBV9,14,.,TGTGCCAGCAGCGTAGAGGGACTTAACTATGGCTACACCTTC,CASSVEGLNYGYTF
TRBJ2-5,few,TRBV7-8,16,TRBD1,TGTGCCAGCAGCCAGGGGCCCGGGACAGGGGGCAAGACCCAGTACTTC,CASSQGPGTGGKTQYF
TRBJ2-1,.,TRBV4-2,16,TRBD2,TGTGCCAGCAGCCAGGGACTAGCGGGAGGGCGCAATGAGCAGTTCTTC,CASSQGLAGGRNEQFF
TRBJ2-6,.,TRBV3-1/TRBV3-2,16,TRBD1,TGTGCCAGCAGCCAGGACAGGGGGCAAGGGGCCAACGTCCTGACTTTC,CASSQDRGQGANVLTF
TRBJ2-7,.,TRBV7-8,15,.,TGTGCCAGCAGCTCGAGGCGGGACGGATCCTACGAGCAGTACTTC,CASSSRRDGSYEQYF
TRBJ1-3,.,TRBV5-1,16,.,TGCGCCAGCAGCTTGTTCCAGGCATTAAGGGGAAACACCATATATTTT,CASSLFQALRGNTIYF
TRBJ1-1,.,TRBV12-3/TRBV12-4,13,.,TGTGCCAGCAACCCGGACAGGAACACTGAAGCTTTCTTT,CASNPDRNTEAFF
TRBJ1-5,.,TRBV19,15,.,TGTGCCAGTAGTATAGGCACAGTAGGCAATCAGCCCCAGCATTTT,CASSIGTVGNQPQHF
TRBJ2-3,.,TRBV7-8,16,TRBD2,TGTGCCAGCAGCGTCAAACTAGCGGGAGGGACAGATACGCAGTATTTT,CASSVKLAGGTDTQYF
TRBJ1-5,.,TRBV5-1,14,TRBD1,TGCGCCAGCAGCCAGGGACAGGGAGGTCAGCCCCAGCATTTT,CASSQGQGGQPQHF
TRBJ2-5,once,TRBV7-2,17,TRBD2,TGTGCCAGCAGCTTAGTTTGGACTAGCGGGAGCCAAGAGACCCAGTACTTC,CASSLVWTSGSQETQYF
TRBJ1-2,once,TRBV9,14,.,TGTGCCAGCAGCGTAGAGGCGGATCTTTATGGCTACACCTTC,CASSVEADLYGYTF
TRBJ1-3,.,TRBV5-1,15,TRBD1,TGCGCCAGCACTACAACGGGACAGGGCGGAAACACCATATATTTT,CASTTTGQGGNTIYF